The clone carrying this T cell receptor beta chain was counted a few times. Its specificity is unknown. This sample is part of a study of T-cell memory formation after mild COVID-19. TCRdb re-analysed the 5' RACE reads in MiXCR, keeping a single row per CDR3 protein. This sample has about 430,000 distinct CDR3 sequences, with 18% found just once. Whole-study findings and limits: SARS-CoV-2 specificity was not confirmed for second-wave clones peaking on day 37. Pre-infection memory harbored some responding clones, suggesting cross-reactive memory joined. Shrinking CD4+ clones were chiefly CM and EM; CD8+ ones were chiefly EMRA.

V shed 8 bases, J shed 0 bases, and the junction held 9 bases outside the gene matches. Looked up from germline, CDR1 is SEHNR and CDR2 is FQNEAQ (reference sequence). The CDR3 is 15 amino acids. The TCR comes from a man younger than 35 who had mild COVID-19 (a few samples of this study predate the infection). Cell type and time point are not known. V and J are TRBV7-9 and TRBJ2-7, with TRBD1 identical over 8 bases. The specimen was PBMCs or a T cell subset sorted from them (not recorded which). The CDR3 region has the DNA TGTGCCAGCCTGCAAGGACAGGGAAGCTCCTACGAGCAGTACGTC. Its protein product is CASLQGQGSSYEQYV.